The clone carrying this TCR beta chain was observed a handful of times. The sample belongs to a study of CD8+ T cells in alopecia areata. RNA, once extracted, was reverse transcribed into cDNA for use as the sequencing template. Profiled with immunoSEQ multiplex PCR; TCRdb holds only in-frame clones, not every one. Here the sample spans fewer than 90,000 clones, roughly 51% being singletons. V dropped 5 bases and J dropped 2 bases, with 18 bases sitting between them. The CDR3 extends over 16 amino acids. Germline lookup yields CDR1 LNHNV and CDR2 YYDKDF (reference sequence). Sequences were obtained from NKG2D-high CD8+ T cells sorted from blood. This TCR was recovered from a human donor with alopecia areata. The chain links TRBV15 to TRBJ1-2; tentatively, D is TRBD1 (6 bases). The CDR3 DNA reads TGTGCCACCAGCGGGGGTTGGTCAGGGGAAAACTATGGCTACACCTTC. This codes for CATSGGWSGENYGYTF.